The clone carrying this TCR beta chain was counted a few times. Its antigen is undetermined. TCRdb called the reads again in MiXCR, with one record for every CDR3 protein. The data contain 700,000 to 950,000 distinct CDR3 sequences, about 33% of them singletons. This specimen comes from a study of T cell repertoires in cytomegalovirus infection. Study-level information: Well-studied HLA-B-restricted CMV epitopes were used in the study alongside recently identified HLA-C-restricted ones. Public signatures in TCR beta pointed to CMV infection and matching HLA type.

V lost 1 base and J lost 0, with 13 bases in between. The CDR3 loop spans 17 amino acids. CDR1 and CDR2 (germline): LNHNV, YYDKDF (reference sequence). Study-level findings and limits: Accumulated public TCR beta family frequency recognized individuals carrying CMV together with the relevant HLA. CMV-specific HLA-C-restricted TCR beta clonotypes dominated the ex vivo response.

The sequences come from cultured CD8+ T cells from PBMCs, collected from culture after CMV antigen stimulation. J is TRBJ1-3 and V is TRBV15, with D hard to call. This TCR derives from a human donor in good health (CMV status not recorded). Some clones in this sample may be carry-over from other donors' samples. The CDR3 DNA reads as TGTGCCACCAGCAGAGTCGGCAGGCCGGACTCTGGAAACACCATATATTTT. Residues: CATSRVGRPDSGNTIYF.